What follows are 17 T cell receptor beta chains derived from one specimen sequenced in a study of tumor and adjacent non-tumor tissue in lung cancer. RNA was extracted from bulk tissue without any cell sorting. TCRbeta libraries were built with three rounds of nested PCR, modified from ARM-PCR. MiXCR, applied by TCRdb to the multiplex PCR reads, yields one record per CDR3 protein. The table shows tens of thousands of distinct CDR3 sequences, with 77% occurring only once. The specimen was lung tumor tissue. The receptors shown here come from a woman in her 50s with non-small cell lung cancer.

In regard to this clonotype: The junction departs from germline at one end; a sequencing error may be responsible. The chain employs TRBV6-6 and TRBJ2-7; D gene unclear. In germline, CDR1 is MNHNY, CDR2 SVGAGI (reference sequence). The CDR3 is 14 amino acids. The CDR3 sequence: CASSYSKEADEQYF. The CDR3 DNA is TGTGCCAGTAGTTACTCCAAAGAGGCGGACGAGCAGTACTTC.

Note on this clonotype: This may stem from a read error, because a much larger clone lies one nucleotide away. The chain recombines TRBV7-8 with TRBJ1-2; TRBD1 matches at 8 bases. CDR1 and CDR2 (germline): SGHVS, FQNEAQ. The V gene end was trimmed by 2 bases and the J gene end by 6 bases; junction bases not matched to a gene: 17. The CDR3 loop spans 18 amino acids. CDR3 bases: TGTGCCAGCAGCTTAAGAACCGGGACAGGAGGATCCATCCATGGCTACACCTTC. Amino acids: CASSLRTGTGGSIHGYTF.

Concerning this clonotype: One base away lies a much larger clone, so this may be a sequencing read error. The chain couples TRBV20-1 to TRBJ2-2; 9 positions match TRBD2. J lost 7 bases, V lost 0 bases, and 12 bases had no gene match. This CDR3 region has 17 residues. CDR1 is DFQATT, CDR2 SNEGSKA, per germline (reference sequence). The CDR3 DNA follows: TGCAGTGCTAGAGATGAATTCCTGCGGGAGGGAATCGGGGAGCTGTTTTTT. Translation gives CSARDEFLREGIGELFF.

As regards this clonotype: The junction shows a germline mismatch at one end, possibly a read error. The CDR3 reads CTSSVPGLAGATYEQYF. The CDR3, as DNA: TGTACCAGCAGTGTCCCGGGACTAGCGGGGGCCACCTACGAACAGTACTTC. V usage is TRBV6-5 and J usage is TRBJ2-7; 14 bases fit TRBD2. Germline V lookup: CDR1 MNHEY, CDR2 SVGAGI. The CDR3 has 17 residues.

The gene calls are TRBV10-2 and TRBJ1-3, with no clear D. The CDR3 runs to 14 residues. V dropped 5 bases and J dropped 4 bases, with 12 bases sitting between them. CDR1 WSHSY and CDR2 SAAADI come from the germline V gene. The CDR3 sequence: CASSPLYAGNTIYF. The DNA for the CDR3 is TGCGCCAGCAGTCCTTTGTATGCCGGAAACACCATATATTTT.

This clonotype showed up many times. CDR3 bases: TGTGCCAGCAGCCGCCCCGACAGGGCCTTGAACACTGAAGCTTTCTTT. Protein sequence: CASSRPDRALNTEAFF. This chain links TRBV4-2 with TRBJ1-1, with 7 bases aligning to TRBD1. V shed 4 bases, J shed 0 bases, and the junction held 8 bases outside the gene matches. In germline, CDR1 is LGHNA, CDR2 YNFKEQ. The CDR3 contains 16 residues.

The CDR3 protein is CASSLTPAGEDTQYF. In nucleotides, the CDR3 is TGTGCCAGCAGTCTTACACCGGCGGGAGAAGATACGCAGTATTTT. The rearrangement uses TRBV6-2 or TRBV6-3 and TRBJ2-3, with 7 bases identical to TRBD2. Germline V gene data show CDR1 as MNHEY and CDR2 as SVGEGT. V dropped 5 bases and J dropped 5; count of bases not matched to a gene: 10. CDR3 length: 15 amino acids.

Note on this clonotype: This may arise from a read error, as a much more abundant clone is one base away. This chain uses TRBV28 with TRBJ2-5; no clear D gene. Per germline, CDR1 MDHEN and CDR2 SYDVKM. This CDR3 spans 12 amino acids. V was pared by 7 bases and J by 5 bases, with 11 bases between. The CDR3 is CASTSIWETQYF. DNA of the CDR3: TGTGCCAGCACCTCGATATGGGAGACCCAGTACTTC.

In regard to this clonotype: A junction boundary mismatches the germline segment, possibly from a read error. The J gene is TRBJ1-4, the V gene TRBV29-1; 9 positions agree with TRBD1. CDR3 size: 16 residues. The germline CDR1 and CDR2 sequences are SQVTM and ANQGSEA. This CDR3 is CSVQLLEDRGQEKLLF. CDR3 nucleotide sequence: TGCAGCGTTCAGCTCCTCGAGGACAGGGGACAGGAAAAACTGCTTTTT.

For this clonotype: A much bigger clone sits one base away, suggesting this may be a read error. The chain employs TRBV7-8 and TRBJ1-5; D is uncertain. The CDR3 length is 12 residues. Germline V gives CDR1 SGHVS, CDR2 FQNEAQ. The CDR3, as DNA: TGTGCCTGCAGCTTAGCAGCTCAGCCCCAGCATTTT. This sequence encodes CACSLAAQPQHF.

Points on this clonotype: Because it lacks the conserved phenylalanine or tryptophan at the end, this CDR3 is likely a read error. The rearrangement joins TRBV6-6 to TRBJ2-3, with unresolved D. The germline gives CDR1 MNHNY, CDR2 SVGAGI (reference sequence). The CDR3 is made up of 14 amino acids. The CDR3 reads CASSAQVHTDRQYY. CDR3 nucleotide sequence: TGTGCCAGCAGTGCCCAGGTACACACAGATAGGCAGTATTAT.

This clonotype was observed a handful of times. Just one base apart from a much larger clone, this may be a read error. Since no conserved phenylalanine or tryptophan closes the CDR3, a read error is the likely cause. The V gene is TRBV12-5, the J gene TRBJ2-5; the D is unclear. CDR1 and CDR2 from the germline V gene are LGHNT and FRNRAP. CDR3 size: 12 residues. Between the trimmed V and J ends, which lost 6 bases and 5 bases, there was a span of 10 bases. CDR3 sequence: CASGDEVETQYI. The CDR3 region has the DNA TGTGCTAGTGGCGACGAGGTGGAGACCCAGTACATC.

This clonotype was observed many times. The rearrangement links TRBV6-6 to TRBJ2-7, with 10 bases identical to TRBD1. Looked up from germline, CDR1 is MNHNY and CDR2 is SVGAGI (reference sequence). The V and J ends lost 1 base and 3 bases, in that order; junction bases with no gene match: 3. The length of the CDR3 is 15 residues. This CDR3 reads CASSYFGTGDYEQYF. The CDR3 nucleotides are TGTGCCAGCAGTTACTTTGGGACAGGGGACTACGAGCAGTACTTC.

Remarks on this clonotype: This is likely a read error, given that the CDR3 carries no conserved phenylalanine or tryptophan at its end. The chain has TRBV4-2 and TRBJ1-5; D call uncertain. Germline loops: CDR1 LGHNA, CDR2 YNFKEQ. This CDR3 has 16 residues. The V gene lost 1 base and the J gene lost 7 bases, with 17 bases spanning the gap. Here the CDR3 reads CASSQGPRYSEQPQHL. CDR3 sequence (DNA): TGTGCCAGCAGCCAAGGACCGAGATATAGCGAACAGCCCCAGCATTTG.

The chain has TRBV11-2 and TRBJ1-5; tentative D call: TRBD1 (6 bases). Germline loops: CDR1 SGHAT, CDR2 FQNNGV. The CDR3 consists of 14 residues. CDR3 bases: TGTACAAGCAGCTCTAGTCAGGGGAATCAGCCCCAGCATTTT. Residues: CTSSSSQGNQPQHF.

Details on this clonotype: An end of the junction does not agree with germline; a read error may underlie this. This rearrangement joins TRBV11-1 to TRBJ2-7, with D possibly being TRBD1 or TRBD2 (8 bases each). Germline CDR1 and CDR2: SGHAT and FQDESV (reference sequence). The CDR3 is 16 residues long. This chain's CDR3 is CASNYSRGQRETEQCF. The CDR3 DNA sequence: TGTGCCAGCAACTATTCCAGGGGGCAGCGGGAGACCGAGCAGTGCTTC.

Turning to this clonotype: The missing conserved phenylalanine or tryptophan at the end of this CDR3 makes a read error likely. The rearrangement joins TRBV5-1 to TRBJ2-1; 10 bases agree with TRBD2. Germline V lookup: CDR1 SGHRS, CDR2 YFSETQ. This CDR3 region has 15 residues. The CDR3 spells CTSSLPAGGDNEQFS. CDR3 in DNA: TGCACCAGCAGCTTACCAGCGGGAGGGGACAATGAGCAGTTCTCC.